The 25 T cell receptor beta chains presented below share a single source sample, sequenced in a study of blood T cells in healthy people across ages. Together with a sample-barcoded 5' primer, a J-beta primer mix was included in a second PCR lasting about 7 to 11 cycles. TCRdb passed the 5' RACE reads through MiXCR, listing each CDR3 protein once. Of around 1.5 million distinct CDR3 sequences in the sample, approximately 32% were seen once. The sample was blood. All receptors derive from a woman aged 25 to 39 in good health.

This clonotype was counted between two and nine times. This rearrangement joins TRBV5-1 to TRBJ1-1; TRBD1 is a possible D gene (6 bases). From germline, CDR1 is SGHRS and CDR2 YFSETQ. The CDR3 loop spans 14 amino acids. V dropped 4 bases and J dropped 5 bases, with 15 bases sitting between them. The CDR3 protein is CASSPDGGRTEAFF. The CDR3 DNA sequence: TGCGCCAGCAGCCCGGATGGGGGGCGGACTGAAGCTTTCTTT.

This clonotype was observed at least ten times. The J gene is TRBJ2-7, the V gene TRBV29-1; 7 bases map to TRBD1. The germline gives CDR1 SQVTM, CDR2 ANQGSEA. The CDR3 is 13 amino acids. The V gene end was trimmed by 3 bases and the J gene end by 3 bases; junction bases not matched to a gene: 5. The CDR3: CSVEGDSSYEQYF. The CDR3, as DNA: TGCAGCGTTGAGGGGGACAGTAGCTACGAGCAGTACTTC.

This clonotype was seen a single time. The genes are TRBV5-1 and TRBJ2-1; 7 nucleotides match TRBD2. Germline lookup yields CDR1 SGHRS and CDR2 YFSETQ. There are 16 residues in the CDR3. V trimming: 0 bases; J trimming: 5 bases; junction bases outside the gene matches: 8. CDR3: CASSLAGLAVNNEQFF. The CDR3 DNA reads as TGCGCCAGCAGCTTGGCCGGGCTAGCGGTAAACAATGAGCAGTTCTTC.

This clonotype was seen ten or more times. The V call is TRBV7-2, the J call TRBJ2-1, with 10 bases identical to TRBD2. The CDR3 contains 14 residues. Germline V lookup: CDR1 SGHTA, CDR2 FQGNSA. V was pared by 5 bases and J by 6 bases, with 4 bases of the junction left unmatched. Here the CDR3 DNA reads TGTGCCAGCAGCAGGGGGACTAGCGCCAATGAGCAGTTCTTC. It yields the protein CASSRGTSANEQFF.

V is TRBV20-1 and J is TRBJ2-1; D uncertain. With 0 bases removed from V and 7 bases from J, the gap between germline ends came to 10 bases. This CDR3 is 13 amino acids long. The germline gives CDR1 DFQATT, CDR2 SNEGSKA (reference sequence). The CDR3 is CSARDNLANEQFF. The CDR3 DNA is TGCAGTGCTAGAGATAACCTGGCAAATGAGCAGTTCTTC.

This clonotype appeared a single time. The chain is built from TRBV13 and TRBJ2-2; D is unresolved. Looked up from germline, CDR1 is PRHDT and CDR2 is FYEKMQ (reference sequence). Trimming shortened V by 5 bases and J by 8 bases, and 9 bases separated the two germline ends. The CDR3 runs to 12 residues. The CDR3 sequence is CASSPAQGELFF. The DNA of the CDR3 is TGTGCCAGCAGCCCAGCCCAGGGGGAGCTGTTTTTT.

The chain couples TRBV7-2 to TRBJ1-2, with D tentatively TRBD1 (6 bases). This CDR3 has 15 amino acids. Germline CDR1 and CDR2: SGHTA and FQGNSA. Trimming left V 5 bases short and J 4 bases short, with 17 bases between. The CDR3 sequence: CASSNRQVSIYGYTF. Here the CDR3 DNA reads TGTGCCAGCAGCAACAGACAGGTCAGCATCTATGGCTACACCTTC.

This clonotype came up many times. The J gene is TRBJ2-5, the V gene TRBV29-1; no definite D call. With 3 bases removed from V and 4 bases from J, the gap between germline ends came to 6 bases. The CDR3 is 11 residues long. Germline CDR1 SQVTM, CDR2 ANQGSEA. The CDR3 region is CSVDRAETQYF. The CDR3 region has the DNA TGCAGCGTTGACCGAGCAGAGACCCAGTACTTC. Looking up the rest from reference TRBV29-1 and TRBJ2-5 gives the full variable domain: SAVISQKPSRDICQRGTSLTIQCQVDSQVTMMFWYRQQPGQSLTLIATANQGSEATYESGFVIDKFPISRPNLTFSTLTVSNMSPEDSSIYLCSVDRAETQYFGPGTRLLVL.

The chain combines TRBV6-1 with TRBJ2-1, with 10 bases identical to TRBD2. CDR3 length equals 13 residues. V was pared by 7 bases and J by 6 bases, with 3 bases of the junction left unmatched. Germline CDR1 and CDR2: MNHNS and SASEGT. DNA of the CDR3: TGTGCCAGCAAGCTAGCGGGAGTCAATGAGCAGTTCTTC. It yields the protein CASKLAGVNEQFF.

This clonotype was detected a few times. This chain uses TRBV5-1 with TRBJ2-3; the D is unclear. Germline CDR1 and CDR2: SGHRS and YFSETQ. Trimming cost V 0 bases and J 2 bases, with 10 bases left between them. The CDR3 is 15 residues long. The CDR3 here is CASSLERAPTDTQYF. The CDR3 region has the DNA TGCGCCAGCAGCTTGGAAAGGGCCCCCACAGATACGCAGTATTTT.

This clonotype was seen a handful of times. This chain connects TRBV27 to TRBJ2-1, with D hard to call. This CDR3 comprises 14 residues. The germline CDR1 and CDR2 sequences are MNHEY and SMNVEV (reference sequence). V lost 1 base to trimming and J lost 5 bases, with 9 bases between them. This CDR3 reads CASSLFRFDNEQFF. Written as DNA, the CDR3 is TGTGCCAGCAGTTTATTCAGGTTTGACAATGAGCAGTTCTTC.

This clonotype appeared a single time. The CDR3 protein is CASGSGQPNTEAFF. CDR3 DNA sequence: TGTGCTAGTGGTTCTGGACAGCCGAACACTGAAGCTTTCTTT. The gene calls are TRBV12-5 and TRBJ1-1; tentatively, D is TRBD1 (6 bases). This CDR3 is built from 14 residues. Germline lookup yields CDR1 LGHNT and CDR2 FRNRAP. Trimming shortened V by 4 bases and J by 1 base, and 10 bases separated the two germline ends.

The rearrangement uses TRBV4-1 and TRBJ2-5, with a possible D match to TRBD2 (6 bases). Judging by the DNA end, TRBJ2-7 fits better; the J call may be wrong. The CDR3 length is 14 residues. Germline V lookup: CDR1 MGHRA, CDR2 YSYEKL. CDR3 protein: CASSQSIAGTEQYF. The CDR3 nucleotides are TGCGCCAGCAGCCAATCAATTGCGGGAACCGAGCAGTACTTC.

This clonotype was detected only a few times. J is TRBJ2-5 and V is TRBV4-2; 13 bases are shared with TRBD2. The CDR3 spans 18 residues. Germline CDR1 reads LGHNA; CDR2 reads YNFKEQ. V gave up 4 bases and J gave up 5 bases; unmatched junction bases: 13. The CDR3 bases are TGTGCCAGCAGCCTAAGACTAGCGGGAGGTCGATTCGATGAGACCCAGTACTTC. It codes for CASSLRLAGGRFDETQYF.

The chain uses TRBV29-1 and TRBJ1-1, with 8 nucleotides matching TRBD1. CDR3 length: 15 amino acids. V lost 1 base to trimming and J lost 1 base; unmatched junction nucleotides: 5. The germline gives CDR1 SQVTM, CDR2 ANQGSEA. The CDR3 bases are TGCAGCGTTGAAGTGGGCAGGGGGCAGAACACTGAAGCTTTCTTT. It yields the protein CSVEVGRGQNTEAFF.

This chain uses TRBV20-1 with TRBJ1-6, with D unclear. Germline V gene data show CDR1 as DFQATT and CDR2 as SNEGSKA (reference sequence). V lost 2 bases to trimming and J lost 7 bases, with 12 bases between them. The CDR3 is made up of 14 amino acids. For the CDR3, the DNA is TGCAGTGCTAGAAGAATACCGTTAAATTCACCCCTCCACTTT. This encodes CSARRIPLNSPLHF.

The chain employs TRBV28 and TRBJ1-2; D unclear. Per germline, CDR1 MDHEN and CDR2 SYDVKM. V lost 8 bases and J lost 0, with 10 bases in between. This CDR3 is 13 amino acids long. The CDR3 here is CASFSHSNYGYTF. CDR3 bases: TGTGCCAGCTTTTCACACTCTAACTATGGCTACACCTTC.

This clonotype was counted between two and nine times. The chain employs TRBV6-2 or TRBV6-3 and TRBJ1-2, with D possibly being TRBD1 (5 bases). The V gene lost 2 bases and the J gene lost 3 bases, with 13 bases spanning the gap. The CDR3 covers 15 residues. Germline V CDR1 and CDR2: MNHEY, SVGEGT. CDR3: CASSYPSGTDYGYTF. In nucleotides, the CDR3 is TGTGCCAGCAGTTACCCATCCGGGACGGACTATGGCTACACCTTC.

The chain is built from TRBV2 and TRBJ1-4; D unresolved. CDR1 and CDR2 (germline): SNHLY, FYNNEI. V was cut by 4 bases and J by 8 bases, with 14 bases left in between. The CDR3 sequence is 14 residues long. The CDR3 nucleotides read TGTGCCAGCAGTGCCGGGGAAAGCTGGGAAAAACTGTTTTTT. Residues: CASSAGESWEKLFF.

This clonotype was recorded a few times. The V and J genes are TRBV4-1 and TRBJ2-7; weak D call: TRBD2 (5 bases). Trimming stripped 3 bases from V and 4 bases from J, with 13 bases between. The V gene's germline CDR1 is MGHRA and CDR2 YSYEKL. This CDR3 region has 14 residues. CDR3 DNA sequence: TGCGCCAGCAGCCACGGGGAAGGGTCATACGAGCAGTACTTC. As protein: CASSHGEGSYEQYF.

The table lists this clonotype with a few counts. The CDR3 is CAISGLDEQYF. The CDR3 bases are TGTGCCATCAGTGGATTAGACGAGCAGTACTTC. V and J are TRBV10-3 and TRBJ2-7; D gene unclear. Germline V lookup: CDR1 ENHRY, CDR2 SYGVKD. The CDR3 spans 11 residues. With 4 bases removed from V and 5 bases from J, the gap between germline ends came to 6 bases.

This clonotype was counted between two and nine times. The chain couples TRBV29-1 to TRBJ1-2; D unresolved. This CDR3 region has 12 residues. Germline CDR1 SQVTM, CDR2 ANQGSEA. Deletions cut 4 bases from V and 4 bases from J, with 10 bases between. CDR3 region: CSVVPGLYGYTF. CDR3 bases: TGCAGCGTTGTCCCGGGTCTCTATGGCTACACCTTC.

The chain uses TRBV7-3 and TRBJ2-2; possible D gene TRBD2, 5 bases. Germline loops: CDR1 SGHTA, CDR2 FQGTGA. The length of the CDR3 is 15 residues. Trimming stripped 4 bases from V and 0 bases from J, with 9 bases between. The CDR3 region has the DNA TGTGCCAGCAGCTATAGCGCTTCGAACACCGGGGAGCTGTTTTTT. It encodes CASSYSASNTGELFF.

The table lists this clonotype with a count of one. The chain combines TRBV10-3 with TRBJ2-5, with a weak D call TRBD1 (6 bases). The J call may be in error: the DNA end matches TRBJ2-7 better. Germline CDR1 and CDR2: ENHRY and SYGVKD. The CDR3 is 14 residues long. The CDR3 here is CAISEENRESEQYF. The CDR3 region has the DNA TGTGCCATCAGTGAGGAGAACAGGGAGTCCGAGCAGTACTTC.

On this clonotype: Mismatch with germline at one junction end may stem from a read error. The chain is built from TRBV12-3 or TRBV12-4 and TRBJ1-2; D is uncertain. The CDR3 length is 12 residues. As DNA, the CDR3 is TGTGCCAGCAGTCGAAATAACTATGGCCACACCTTC. Its protein product is CASSRNNYGHTF.